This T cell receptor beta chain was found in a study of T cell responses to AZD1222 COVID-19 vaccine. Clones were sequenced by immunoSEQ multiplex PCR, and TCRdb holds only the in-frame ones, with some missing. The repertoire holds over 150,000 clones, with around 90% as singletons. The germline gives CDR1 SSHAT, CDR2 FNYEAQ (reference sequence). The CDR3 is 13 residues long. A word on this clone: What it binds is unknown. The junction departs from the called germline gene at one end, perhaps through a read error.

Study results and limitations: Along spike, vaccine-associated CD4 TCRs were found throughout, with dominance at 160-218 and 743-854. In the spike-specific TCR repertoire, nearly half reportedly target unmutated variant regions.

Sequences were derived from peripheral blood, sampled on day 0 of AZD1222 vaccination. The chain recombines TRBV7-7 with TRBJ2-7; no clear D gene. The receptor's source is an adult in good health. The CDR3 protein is CASSLAAWTLQYF. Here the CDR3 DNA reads TGTGCTAGCAGCTTAGCTGCCTGGACGCTGCAGTACTTC. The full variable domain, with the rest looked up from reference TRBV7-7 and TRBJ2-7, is GAGVSQSPRYKVTKRGQDVTLRCDPISSHATLYWYQQALGQGPEFLTYFNYEAQPDKSGLPSDRFSAERPEGSISTLTIQRTEQRDSAMYRCASSLAAWTLQYFGPGTRLTVT.